Below are 29 T cell receptor beta chains sequenced from a single sample in a study of blood T cell repertoires in COVID-19. Profiled with immunoSEQ multiplex PCR; TCRdb holds only in-frame clones, not every one. The table lists some 64,000 clones, approximately 80% of them singletons. The specimen sequenced was peripheral blood. These receptors came from a woman over 75 with active or convalescent COVID-19.

V and J are TRBV28 and TRBJ1-4; D perhaps matches TRBD1 (5 bases). From germline, CDR1 is MDHEN and CDR2 SYDVKM. The CDR3 covers 12 residues. V gave up 4 bases and J gave up 7 bases, with 7 bases separating them. This chain's CDR3 is CASSSQGEKLFF. The DNA of the CDR3 is TGTGCCAGCAGTTCCCAGGGTGAAAAACTGTTTTTT. Complete variable domain (other parts from reference TRBV28 and TRBJ1-4): DVKVTQSSRYLVKRTGEKVFLECVQDMDHENMFWYRQDPGLGLRLIYFSYDVKMKEKGDIPEGYSVSREKKERFSLILESASTNQTSMYLCASSSQGEKLFFGSGTQLSVL.

V is TRBV9 and J is TRBJ1-1; possible D gene TRBD1, 5 bases. In germline, CDR1 is SGDLS, CDR2 YYNGEE. Deletions cut 1 base from V and 5 bases from J, with 12 bases between. The CDR3 spans 14 residues. In DNA, the CDR3 is TGTGCCAGCAGCGTACTCCCGGGGGGAACTGAAGCTTTCTTT. Protein: CASSVLPGGTEAFF.

The V and J genes are TRBV5-1 and TRBJ1-1; D perhaps matches TRBD1 (5 bases). Per germline, CDR1 SGHRS and CDR2 YFSETQ. The germline V and J ends were trimmed by 3 bases and 6 bases, with 15 bases remaining between them. The CDR3 extends over 14 amino acids. DNA for the CDR3: TGCGCCAGCAGCTCGGGGACGCAGCGGGCTGAAGCTTTCTTT. This translates into CASSSGTQRAEAFF.

The CDR3 sequence is CASSYGGNTGELFF. Written as DNA, the CDR3 is TGTGCCAGCAGTTATGGCGGAAACACCGGGGAGCTGTTTTTT. The V call is TRBV6-5, the J call TRBJ2-2; D ambiguous. The CDR3 spans 14 residues. In germline, CDR1 is MNHEY, CDR2 SVGAGI. Trimming stripped 3 bases from V and 2 bases from J, with 7 bases between.

This clone was recorded a few times. The chain combines TRBV19 with TRBJ2-2; D unresolved. Germline-derived CDR1 and CDR2 are LNHDA and SQIVND (reference sequence). There are 14 residues in the CDR3. V lost 3 bases and J lost 1, with 6 bases in between. The CDR3 nucleotides are TGTGCCAGTAGTATGCGAGGGAACACCGGGGAGCTGTTTTTT. Its protein product is CASSMRGNTGELFF.

The chain's CDR3 is CASSERTGSYNEQFF. DNA of the CDR3: TGTGCCAGCTCAGAACGGACAGGGTCCTACAATGAGCAGTTCTTC. V usage is TRBV18 and J usage is TRBJ2-1, with 8 nucleotides matching TRBD1. V trimming: 5 bases; J trimming: 1 base; junction bases outside the gene matches: 4. This CDR3 is built from 15 residues. CDR1 is KGHSH, CDR2 LQKENI, per germline.

The rearrangement links TRBV3-1 (or the pseudogene TRBV3-2) to TRBJ1-1; 11 positions agree with TRBD1. Germline CDR1 LGHDT, CDR2 YNNKEL (reference sequence). The CDR3 runs 13 residues. V was pared by 5 bases and J by 11 bases, with 7 bases of the junction left unmatched. This CDR3 is CASSGTGGEPAFF. DNA for the CDR3: TGTGCCAGCAGCGGGACAGGGGGGGAGCCGGCTTTCTTT.

The CDR3 nucleotides read TGTGCCAGCAGCTTTGACATTAGCGAGACAGATACGCAGTATTTT. Amino acid sequence: CASSFDISETDTQYF. The chain couples TRBV12-1 to TRBJ2-3; the table's D call of TRBD2 was not tested on the DNA. TRBV12-1 is shown as a pseudogene. The length of the CDR3 is 15 residues.

Details on this clone: Relative to the germline gene, one junction end is altered; a read error may explain this. This chain uses TRBV2 with TRBJ1-6; possible D gene TRBD1, 5 bases. The CDR3 covers 13 residues. Looked up from germline, CDR1 is SNHLY and CDR2 is FYNNEI. The CDR3 coding sequence is TGTGCCAGCCGGGACTACTATAATTCACCCCCCCACTTT. Its translation: CASRDYYNSPPHF.

V is TRBV18 and J is TRBJ2-2, with D possibly being TRBD1 (6 bases). The CDR3 contains 16 residues. The germline gives CDR1 KGHSH, CDR2 LQKENI. V lost 3 bases to trimming and J lost 0 bases, with 11 bases between them. The CDR3 spells CASSPRYRANTGELFF. The CDR3 DNA reads TGTGCCAGCTCACCCCGTTACAGGGCGAACACCGGGGAGCTGTTTTTT.

This clone showed up just a few times. V is TRBV18 and J is TRBJ1-6, with TRBD1 identical over 11 bases. CDR3 length: 17 residues. The V gene end was trimmed by 6 bases and the J gene end by 9 bases; junction bases not matched to a gene: 13. Germline V gene data show CDR1 as KGHSH and CDR2 as LQKENI. The CDR3 DNA is TGTGCCAGCTCGCTCCAAGAGACAGGGACAGGGGGTTCACCCCTCCACTTT. Its protein is CASSLQETGTGGSPLHF.

The V gene is TRBV9, the J gene TRBJ1-3; D gene uncertain. Trimming removed 3 bases from V and 4 bases from J, with 11 bases in between. The CDR3 is made up of 14 amino acids. CDR1 is SGDLS, CDR2 YYNGEE, per germline. CDR3 coding DNA: TGTGCCAGCAGCGGACGGGTCTTAGGAAACACCATATATTTT. Translation: CASSGRVLGNTIYF.

The rearrangement joins TRBV6-1 to TRBJ2-1; maybe TRBD2 (6 bases). Germline V lookup: CDR1 MNHNS, CDR2 SASEGT. With 3 bases removed from V and 2 bases from J, the gap between germline ends came to 8 bases. There are 14 residues in the CDR3. CDR3 in amino acids: CASSDRGTYNEQFF. The CDR3, as DNA: TGTGCCAGCAGTGATCGGGGGACCTACAATGAGCAGTTCTTC.

The chain couples TRBV5-3 to TRBJ2-1; 13 bases align to TRBD2. TRBV5-3 is known as an ORF, though its function is uncertain. The CDR3 is 19 residues long. V was clipped by 4 bases and J by 0 bases; unmatched bases: 10. In DNA form, the CDR3 reads TGTGCCAGAAGCGGGGGACTAGCGGGGTCCCCCAGCTCCTACAATGAGCAGTTCTTC. Its protein product is CARSGGLAGSPSSYNEQFF.

The V call is TRBV19, the J call TRBJ1-2, with a tentative D call TRBD1 (5 bases). V lost 1 base and J lost 5, with 11 bases in between. Per the germline V gene, CDR1 is LNHDA and CDR2 is SQIVND (reference sequence). This CDR3 spans 14 amino acids. CDR3: CASSIVGALYGYTF. Here the CDR3 DNA reads TGTGCCAGTAGTATAGTTGGGGCTCTGTATGGCTACACCTTC.

J is TRBJ2-3 and V is TRBV5-1; 13 bases agree with TRBD2. The CDR3 covers 16 residues. CDR1 SGHRS and CDR2 YFSETQ come from the germline V gene. Trimming took 1 base from V and 1 from J; bases not matched to a gene: 0. The DNA for the CDR3 is TGCGCCAGCAGCTTGACTAGCGGGGGGGGCACAGATACGCAGTATTTT. This encodes CASSLTSGGGTDTQYF.

V gene TRBV2 combines with J gene TRBJ2-7; D uncertain. The CDR3 extends over 12 amino acids. V lost 4 bases and J 4 bases, leaving 8 bases between the germline ends. Germline V gene data show CDR1 as SNHLY and CDR2 as FYNNEI. The CDR3 loop is CASSASVYEQYF. CDR3 DNA sequence: TGTGCCAGCAGTGCCTCAGTGTACGAGCAGTACTTC.

The chain couples TRBV27 to TRBJ2-1; D may be TRBD2 (9 bases). The CDR3 spans 17 residues. Trimming shortened V by 6 bases and J by 8 bases, and 26 bases separated the two germline ends. Germline loops: CDR1 MNHEY, CDR2 SMNVEV (reference sequence). The CDR3 spells CASRGQAAGGLGYEQFF. DNA of the CDR3: TGTGCCAGCAGGGGACAGGCGGCGGGGGGGCTAGGGTATGAGCAGTTCTTC.

The genes are TRBV5-4 and TRBJ1-1, with 8 bases aligning to TRBD1. V was pared by 1 base and J by 1 base, with 3 bases of the junction left unmatched. The CDR3 contains 15 residues. The V gene's germline CDR1 is SGHNT and CDR2 YYREEE (reference sequence). CDR3 sequence reads: CASSLYGQGNTEAFF. The DNA of the CDR3 is TGTGCCAGCAGCTTGTACGGACAGGGGAACACTGAAGCTTTCTTT.

The J gene is TRBJ2-7, the V gene TRBV5-8; possibly TRBD1 for D (6 bases). CDR3 length: 12 residues. Germline lookup yields CDR1 SGHTS and CDR2 YDEGEE. V was trimmed by 3 bases and J by 5 bases, leaving 9 bases between them. CDR3 DNA: TGTGCCAGCAGCTACCACAGGGACGAGCAGTACTTC. Its protein product is CASSYHRDEQYF. The complete variable domain, with remaining parts taken from reference TRBV5-8 and TRBJ2-7, reads EAGVTQSPTHLIKTRGQQATLRCSPISGHTSVYWYQQALGLGLQFLLWYDEGEERNRGNFPPRFSGRQFPNYSSELNVNALELEDSALYLCASSYHRDEQYFGPGTRLTVT.

This chain joins TRBV6-5 and TRBJ1-2; D is perhaps TRBD1 (5 bases). This CDR3 region has 15 residues. Trimming stripped 2 bases from V and 2 bases from J, with 12 bases between. CDR1 and CDR2 from the germline V gene are MNHEY and SVGAGI. The CDR3 here is CASSYGRGLNYGYTF. The CDR3 nucleotides are TGTGCCAGCAGTTACGGGAGGGGTTTAAACTATGGCTACACCTTC.

This clone is a singleton in its sample. The chain couples TRBV5-4 to TRBJ2-5, with D possibly being TRBD1 (6 bases). This CDR3 contains 15 residues. Germline CDR1 SGHNT, CDR2 YYREEE (reference sequence). Between the trimmed V and J ends, which lost 4 bases and 5 bases, there was a span of 18 bases. The DNA of the CDR3 is TGTGCCAGCAGCCCTCCCAGGGGCAAGGGTGAGACCCAGTACTTC. Amino acid sequence: CASSPPRGKGETQYF.

The chain is built from TRBV10-3 and TRBJ2-1, with a possible D match to TRBD2 (7 bases). V lost 4 bases and J 4 bases, leaving 14 bases between the germline ends. CDR1 and CDR2 (germline): ENHRY, SYGVKD. The CDR3 has 15 residues. CDR3 region: CAISGGGGVYNEQFF. The CDR3 coding sequence is TGTGCCATCAGTGGCGGAGGGGGGGTATACAATGAGCAGTTCTTC.

This clone has just a few counts. The V call is TRBV9, the J call TRBJ2-1; 10 nucleotides line up with TRBD2. The CDR3 length is 15 residues. V was clipped by 7 bases and J by 2 bases; unmatched bases: 6. Germline V gene data show CDR1 as SGDLS and CDR2 as YYNGEE. DNA of the CDR3: TGTGCCAGCTCCCCGCTAGCGGGGGCCTACAATGAGCAGTTCTTC. Translated, it gives CASSPLAGAYNEQFF. Full variable domain (missing parts from reference TRBV9 and TRBJ2-1): DSGVTQTPKHLITATGQRVTLRCSPRSGDLSVYWYQQSLDQGLQFLIQYYNGEERAKGNILERFSAQQFPDLHSELNLSSLELGDSALYFCASSPLAGAYNEQFFGPGTRLTVL.

The chain has TRBV18 and TRBJ1-1; 7 nucleotides agree with TRBD1. Losses at the gene ends were 3 bases for V and 1 base for J; bases not matched to a gene: 8. CDR3 length: 16 amino acids. Germline values: CDR1 KGHSH, CDR2 LQKENI. Here the CDR3 reads CASSPKTGQENTEAFF. CDR3 nucleotide sequence: TGTGCCAGCTCACCTAAAACTGGACAGGAGAACACTGAAGCTTTCTTT.

V usage is TRBV5-5 and J usage is TRBJ1-1; 11 positions match TRBD1. CDR1 and CDR2 from the germline V gene are SGHKS and YYEKEE (reference sequence). V trimming: 2 bases; J trimming: 1 base; junction bases outside the gene matches: 7. The CDR3 extends over 17 amino acids. DNA of the CDR3: TGTGCCAGCAGCTTCCAGCCCGGACAGGGGGCGAACACTGAAGCTTTCTTT. Translating it yields CASSFQPGQGANTEAFF. Based on the CDR3 plus reference TRBV5-5 and TRBJ1-1, the full variable domain is DAGVTQSPTHLIKTRGQQVTLRCSPISGHKSVSWYQQVLGQGPQFIFQYYEKEERGRGNFPDRFSARQFPNYSSELNVNALLLGDSALYLCASSFQPGQGANTEAFFGQGTRLTVV.

J is TRBJ2-5 and V is TRBV3-1 (or the pseudogene TRBV3-2); D perhaps matches TRBD1 (5 bases). Trimming took off 5 bases at V and 5 bases at J, with 18 bases between the two ends. Germline assignment: CDR1 LGHDT and CDR2 YNNKEL (reference sequence). The CDR3 length is 15 residues. Written as DNA, the CDR3 is TGTGCCAGCAGCTTCCGGACACCCCAGGCGGAGACCCAGTACTTC. Translating gives CASSFRTPQAETQYF.

J is TRBJ1-1 and V is TRBV2; 7 bases line up with TRBD1. The germline gives CDR1 SNHLY, CDR2 FYNNEI. The CDR3 has 15 amino acids. Germline trimming cut 6 bases from V and 6 bases from J; bases unmatched to any gene: 13. CDR3 nucleotide sequence: TGTGCCAGCAGGCCCGAAACACAGGGGTGGGCTGAAGCTTTCTTT. Amino acid sequence: CASRPETQGWAEAFF.

This rearrangement joins TRBV30 to TRBJ2-5; maybe TRBD2 (6 bases). V was trimmed by 4 bases and J by 5 bases, leaving 17 bases between them. The germline V gene encodes CDR1 GTSNPN and CDR2 SVGIG (reference sequence). The length of the CDR3 is 14 residues. In DNA form, the CDR3 reads TGTGCCTGGACCTCGGGAAGCCGGGGGGAGACCCAGTACTTC. Its translation is CAWTSGSRGETQYF.